The next 15 T cell receptor beta chains were all read from a single sample in a study of cytomegalovirus exposure and HLA in healthy donors. Use of 60 Vbeta and 13 Jbeta primers characterized the PCR. Assay used: immunoSEQ multiplex PCR; TCRdb lists only in-frame clones, some missing. The repertoire holds fewer than 150,000 clones, with about 69% as singletons. Sequenced material: PBMCs. The receptors here all came from a man aged 25 to 45 in good health and CMV-seronegative.

J is TRBJ2-3 and V is TRBV2, with D perhaps TRBD1 (8 bases). Between the trimmed V and J ends, which lost 8 bases and 5 bases, there was a span of 20 bases. Germline V gene data show CDR1 as SNHLY and CDR2 as FYNNEI. The CDR3 totals 15 residues. This CDR3 reads CASSRDRGGGDTQYF. In DNA form, the CDR3 reads TGTGCCAGCTCCAGAGACAGGGGCGGGGGAGATACGCAGTATTTT.

The rearrangement links TRBV9 to TRBJ2-3, with TRBD2 as a possible D gene (6 bases). This CDR3 has 13 amino acids. Germline values: CDR1 SGDLS, CDR2 YYNGEE. The germline V and J ends were trimmed by 5 bases and 2 bases, with 9 bases remaining between them. The CDR3 is CASSRLVTDTQYF. In nucleotides, the CDR3 is TGTGCCAGCAGTCGACTAGTCACAGATACGCAGTATTTT.

V usage is TRBV19 and J usage is TRBJ1-2, with TRBD1 as a possible D gene (6 bases). The CDR3 extends over 12 amino acids. In germline, CDR1 is LNHDA, CDR2 SQIVND (reference sequence). Trimming stripped 6 bases from V and 2 bases from J, with 7 bases between. The CDR3 coding sequence is TGTGCCAGTAGGGACAGAAACTATGGCTACACCTTC. This codes for CASRDRNYGYTF.

About this clone itself: At one boundary the junction diverges from the germline segment, which might be a read error. The chain links TRBV19 to TRBJ2-7; D is possibly TRBD1 (5 bases). The CDR3 contains 14 residues. CDR1 and CDR2 (germline): LNHDA, SQIVND (reference sequence). The CDR3 DNA sequence: TGTGCCTGTAGCTCACAGGACGGATTACGAGGGCAGTACTTC. This encodes CACSSQDGLRGQYF.

The chain recombines TRBV6-5 with TRBJ2-1; D is possibly TRBD2 (6 bases). This CDR3 comprises 15 residues. V was pared by 0 bases and J by 8 bases, with 14 bases between. Germline V gives CDR1 MNHEY, CDR2 SVGAGI. The CDR3 region has the DNA TGTGCCAGCAGTTACTCTGGGGACTCCCCCCATGAGCAGTTCTTC. Protein sequence: CASSYSGDSPHEQFF.

V is TRBV5-1 and J is TRBJ2-1; D is ambiguous. Deletions cut 0 bases from V and 7 bases from J, with 11 bases between. CDR3 length: 14 amino acids. Germline assignment: CDR1 SGHRS and CDR2 YFSETQ. This CDR3 is CASSLGPGPNEQFF. CDR3 nucleotide sequence: TGCGCCAGCAGCTTGGGTCCCGGTCCAAATGAGCAGTTCTTC.

This clone has just a few counts. The rearrangement joins TRBV6-5 to TRBJ1-2; D not resolved. The V end was cut by 2 bases, the J end by 3 bases, with 7 bases between. Per the germline V gene, CDR1 is MNHEY and CDR2 is SVGAGI. The CDR3 is made up of 13 amino acids. CDR3 amino acids: CASSYPGDYGYTF. CDR3 in DNA: TGTGCCAGCAGTTACCCCGGGGACTATGGCTACACCTTC.

This sequence joins TRBV7-2 and TRBJ2-7; 9 nucleotides agree with TRBD1. V was clipped by 4 bases and J by 1 base; unmatched bases: 5. The CDR3 contains 15 residues. From germline, CDR1 is SGHTA and CDR2 FQGNSA. CDR3 in amino acids: CASSSWTGVSYEQYF. DNA of the CDR3: TGTGCCAGCAGCTCCTGGACAGGGGTTTCCTACGAGCAGTACTTC.

The chain couples TRBV7-3 to TRBJ1-1; TRBD1 matches at 9 bases. Germline CDR1 SGHTA, CDR2 FQGTGA. The CDR3 totals 15 residues. The junction had 10 bases not matched to a gene; V was cut back by 6 bases and J by 5 bases. This CDR3 is CASSQYGQGRTEAFF. The CDR3 DNA reads as TGTGCCAGCAGTCAGTACGGACAGGGGAGGACTGAAGCTTTCTTT.

The chain carries TRBV7-2 and TRBJ2-7; a weak D match, TRBD1 (5 bases). The V gene lost 4 bases and the J gene lost 0 bases, with 7 bases spanning the gap. Germline loops: CDR1 SGHTA, CDR2 FQGNSA. The CDR3 consists of 13 residues. The CDR3: CASSYDSSYEQYF. The CDR3 coding sequence is TGTGCCAGCAGCTACGACAGCTCCTACGAGCAGTACTTC.

The chain employs TRBV7-2 and TRBJ1-1; D is perhaps TRBD1 (6 bases). V lost 0 bases and J 10 bases, leaving 9 bases between the germline ends. Germline assignment: CDR1 SGHTA and CDR2 FQGNSA. The CDR3 runs 12 residues. CDR3 loop: CASSLAGGIAFF. In DNA, the CDR3 is TGTGCCAGCAGCTTAGCAGGGGGAATAGCTTTCTTT.

CDR3 bases: TGTGCCAGCAGCTTTAGCGGGGGGGACTCCTACGAGCAGTACTTC. Amino acids: CASSFSGGDSYEQYF. This rearrangement joins TRBV5-5 to TRBJ2-7, with 11 bases that match TRBD2. J gave up 0 bases and V 2 bases, and 1 base lay outside the gene matches. Germline V gives CDR1 SGHKS, CDR2 YYEKEE (reference sequence). The length of the CDR3 is 15 residues. Combining the CDR3 with reference TRBV5-5 and TRBJ2-7 gives the whole variable domain DAGVTQSPTHLIKTRGQQVTLRCSPISGHKSVSWYQQVLGQGPQFIFQYYEKEERGRGNFPDRFSARQFPNYSSELNVNALLLGDSALYLCASSFSGGDSYEQYFGPGTRLTVT.

This clone was recorded a few times. The genes are TRBV5-5 and TRBJ2-7; D remains ambiguous. CDR1 and CDR2 (germline): SGHKS, YYEKEE (reference sequence). V lost 0 bases and J lost 1, with 11 bases in between. The CDR3 spans 15 residues. For the CDR3, the DNA is TGTGCCAGCAGCTTGGCCGGTGGTAATTCCTACGAGCAGTACTTC. Protein sequence: CASSLAGGNSYEQYF. Drawing the rest from reference TRBV5-5 and TRBJ2-7, the complete variable domain is DAGVTQSPTHLIKTRGQQVTLRCSPISGHKSVSWYQQVLGQGPQFIFQYYEKEERGRGNFPDRFSARQFPNYSSELNVNALLLGDSALYLCASSLAGGNSYEQYFGPGTRLTVT.

CDR3 coding DNA: TGTGCCAGCAGCTTCTTAGGGGGCTCCTACAATGAGCAGTTCTTC. Amino acids: CASSFLGGSYNEQFF. The chain carries TRBV7-2 and TRBJ2-1; weak D call: TRBD1 (6 bases). Between the trimmed V and J ends, which lost 3 bases and 0 bases, there was a span of 9 bases. Germline values: CDR1 SGHTA, CDR2 FQGNSA. This CDR3 contains 15 residues. Full variable domain (outside the CDR3, taken from reference TRBV7-2 and TRBJ2-1): GAGVSQSPSNKVTEKGKDVELRCDPISGHTALYWYRQSLGQGLEFLIYFQGNSAPDKSGLPSDRFSAERTGGSVSTLTIQRTQQEDSAVYLCASSFLGGSYNEQFFGPGTRLTVL.

This clone was counted once. The CDR3 DNA reads as TGTGCCAGCAGTGAACTGGTGATGCTGAGGCTAGCGGACCCCTACGAGCAGTACTTC. Translating it yields CASSELVMLRLADPYEQYF. The rearrangement links TRBV6-1 to TRBJ2-7; TRBD2 matches at 7 bases. The germline gives CDR1 MNHNS, CDR2 SASEGT. The CDR3 consists of 19 residues. J gave up 2 bases and V 2 bases, and 18 bases lay outside the gene matches.